These 5 T cell receptor beta chains originate from one sample sequenced in a study of cytomegalovirus exposure and HLA in healthy donors. Vbeta (60) and Jbeta (13) primers were used in the PCR. The repertoire was sequenced with immunoSEQ multiplex PCR; TCRdb's copy has only in-frame clones and lacks some. The sample carries approximately 70,000 clones, 65% to 70% recorded once. The sample taken for sequencing was PBMCs. The receptors originated from a male donor in good health and CMV-seropositive.

The V and J genes are TRBV7-2 and TRBJ1-1; D perhaps matches TRBD1 (5 bases). Germline values: CDR1 SGHTA, CDR2 FQGNSA. This CDR3 comprises 13 residues. V lost 5 bases to trimming and J lost 0 bases, with 7 bases between them. In DNA, the CDR3 is TGTGCCAGCAGCCGGGACTTGAACACTGAAGCTTTCTTT. Translating it yields CASSRDLNTEAFF.

The V and J genes are TRBV5-4 and TRBJ2-5; a possible D gene is TRBD1 (6 bases). The CDR3 sequence is 15 residues long. V lost 0 bases and J lost 4, with 13 bases in between. In germline, CDR1 is SGHNT, CDR2 YYREEE (reference sequence). CDR3 in amino acids: CASSLEQGRGETQYF. CDR3 nucleotides: TGTGCCAGCAGCTTGGAACAGGGCCGGGGAGAGACCCAGTACTTC.

V usage is TRBV6-6 and J usage is TRBJ1-4, with D tentatively TRBD1 (6 bases). Germline CDR1 is MNHNY and CDR2 is SVGAGI (reference sequence). V was clipped by 2 bases and J by 8 bases, with 6 bases between them. The CDR3 contains 12 residues. CDR3 sequence: CASSYQGEKLFF. In DNA form, the CDR3 reads TGTGCCAGCAGTTACCAGGGGGAAAAACTGTTTTTT.

This clone was seen once. The V and J genes are TRBV27 and TRBJ2-1; D might be TRBD1 (6 bases). The CDR3 is 14 amino acids. Deletions cut 5 bases from V and 7 bases from J, with 15 bases between. CDR1 and CDR2 from the germline V gene are MNHEY and SMNVEV (reference sequence). The CDR3 DNA reads TGTGCCAGCAGTCCCCTACAGGGATCGAATGAGCAGTTCTTC. It codes for CASSPLQGSNEQFF.

This clone was seen only a few times. The chain has TRBV9 and TRBJ2-3, with 9 bases lining up with TRBD2. V was pared by 2 bases and J by 2 bases, with 6 bases of the junction left unmatched. The CDR3 runs to 16 residues. Germline V gives CDR1 SGDLS, CDR2 YYNGEE. The CDR3 sequence: CASSVTLAGHTDTQYF. The CDR3 DNA is TGTGCCAGCAGCGTTACTCTAGCGGGGCACACAGATACGCAGTATTTT.